The source of this T cell receptor (beta chain) is a study of cytomegalovirus exposure and HLA in healthy donors. PCR was performed using 60 Vbeta and 13 Jbeta primers. This table comes from immunoSEQ multiplex PCR, and its TCRdb copy is limited to in-frame clones, with some not included. The data hold some 140,000 clones, with over 75% observed a single time. The CDR3 has 13 residues. Germline V gene lookup returns CDR1 SSHAT and CDR2 FNYEAQ (reference sequence). Concerning this clone: An end of the junction differs from the germline gene, which may be a read error.

The sample comprised PBMCs. This chain connects TRBV7-7 to TRBJ1-1; D unclear. The receptor's source is a man between 25 and 39 years old in good health. The CDR3 here is CASSFAVNTEAFF. The CDR3 coding sequence is TGTGCTAGCAGCTTTGCAGTGAACACTGAAGCTTTCTTT. The full variable domain, with the rest looked up from reference TRBV7-7 and TRBJ1-1, is GAGVSQSPRYKVTKRGQDVTLRCDPISSHATLYWYQQALGQGPEFLTYFNYEAQPDKSGLPSDRFSAERPEGSISTLTIQRTEQRDSAMYRCASSFAVNTEAFFGQGTRLTVV.